The clone carrying this T cell receptor beta chain was seen more than once but under ten times. Trimming removed 3 bases from V and 1 base from J; junction bases left unmatched: 4. The CDR3 extends over 15 amino acids. Germline-derived CDR1 and CDR2 are SQVTM and ANQGSEA. This specimen comes from a study of CD8+ T cells in alopecia areata. In each case, RNA was isolated and then reverse transcribed into cDNA as the sequencing template. Method: immunoSEQ multiplex PCR; TCRdb's copy keeps in-frame clones and lacks some. The table shows 85,000 to 110,000 clones, with approximately 90% occurring only once. As to treatment: oral pan-JAK inhibitor, 5-10 mg twice daily.

V and J are TRBV29-1 and TRBJ2-3, with 10 bases aligning to TRBD2. This TCR came from a human donor with alopecia areata. The source material was CD8+ T cells sorted from blood, sampled at approximately week 30, from a patient treated with tofacitinib. CDR3 region: CSVDSLAGGTDTQYF. Written as DNA, the CDR3 is TGCAGCGTTGATTCCCTAGCGGGGGGCACAGATACGCAGTATTTT.